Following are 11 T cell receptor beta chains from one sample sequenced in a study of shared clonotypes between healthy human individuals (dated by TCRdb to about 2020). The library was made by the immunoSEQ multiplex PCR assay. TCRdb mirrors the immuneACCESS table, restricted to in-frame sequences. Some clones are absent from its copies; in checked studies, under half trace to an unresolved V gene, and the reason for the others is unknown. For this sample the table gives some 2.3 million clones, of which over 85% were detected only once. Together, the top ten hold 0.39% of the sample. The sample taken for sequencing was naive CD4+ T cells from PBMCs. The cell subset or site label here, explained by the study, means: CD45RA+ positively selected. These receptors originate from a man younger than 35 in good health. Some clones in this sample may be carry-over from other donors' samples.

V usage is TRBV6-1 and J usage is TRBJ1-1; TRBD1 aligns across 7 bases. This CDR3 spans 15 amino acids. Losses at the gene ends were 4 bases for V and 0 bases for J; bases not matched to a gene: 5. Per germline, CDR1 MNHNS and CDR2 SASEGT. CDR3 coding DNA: TGTGCCAGCAGTGGCCGACAGGGCATGAACACTGAAGCTTTCTTT. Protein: CASSGRQGMNTEAFF.

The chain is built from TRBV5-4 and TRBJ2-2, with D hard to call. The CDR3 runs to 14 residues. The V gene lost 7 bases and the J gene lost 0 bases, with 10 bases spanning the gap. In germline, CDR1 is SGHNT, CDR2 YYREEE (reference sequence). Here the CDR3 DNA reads TGTGCCAGCCAACAAAACGCGAACACCGGGGAGCTGTTTTTT. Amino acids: CASQQNANTGELFF.

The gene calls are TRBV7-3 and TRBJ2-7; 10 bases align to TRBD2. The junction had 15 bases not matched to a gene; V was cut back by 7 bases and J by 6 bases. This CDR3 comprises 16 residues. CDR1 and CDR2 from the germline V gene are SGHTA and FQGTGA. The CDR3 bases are TGTGCCAGCACCGAACCCGGGCTAGCGGGAGCCCGCGAGCAGTACTTC. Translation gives CASTEPGLAGAREQYF. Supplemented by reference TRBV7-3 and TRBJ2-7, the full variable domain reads GAGVSQTPSNKVTEKGKYVELRCDPISGHTALYWYRQSLGQGPEFLIYFQGTGAADDSGLPNDRFFAVRPEGSVSTLKIQRTERGDSAVYLCASTEPGLAGAREQYFGPGTRLTVT.

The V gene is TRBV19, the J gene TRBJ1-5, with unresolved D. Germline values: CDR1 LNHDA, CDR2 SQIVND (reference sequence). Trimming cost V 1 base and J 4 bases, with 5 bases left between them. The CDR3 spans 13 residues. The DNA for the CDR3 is TGTGCCAGTAGTATAGGTAATAATCAGCCCCAGCATTTT. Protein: CASSIGNNQPQHF.

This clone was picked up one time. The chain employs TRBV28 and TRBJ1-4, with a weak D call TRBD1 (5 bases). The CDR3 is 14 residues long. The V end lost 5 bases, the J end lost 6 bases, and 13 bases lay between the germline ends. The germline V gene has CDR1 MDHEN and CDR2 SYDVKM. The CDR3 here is CASSVGGSYEKLFF. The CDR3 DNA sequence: TGTGCCAGCAGTGTCGGGGGGAGTTATGAAAAACTGTTTTTT.

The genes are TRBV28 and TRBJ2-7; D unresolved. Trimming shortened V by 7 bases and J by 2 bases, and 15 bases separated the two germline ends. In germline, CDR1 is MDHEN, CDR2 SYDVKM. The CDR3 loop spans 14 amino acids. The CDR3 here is CASNRRILPYEQYF. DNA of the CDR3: TGTGCCAGCAATCGCAGGATCCTGCCCTACGAGCAGTACTTC.

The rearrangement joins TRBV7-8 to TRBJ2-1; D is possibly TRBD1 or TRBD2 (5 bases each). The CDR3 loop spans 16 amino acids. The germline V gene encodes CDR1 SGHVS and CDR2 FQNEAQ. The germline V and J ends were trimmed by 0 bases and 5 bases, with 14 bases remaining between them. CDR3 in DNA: TGTGCCAGCAGCTTAGCCGTATGGGGGAATAACAATGAGCAGTTCTTC. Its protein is CASSLAVWGNNNEQFF.

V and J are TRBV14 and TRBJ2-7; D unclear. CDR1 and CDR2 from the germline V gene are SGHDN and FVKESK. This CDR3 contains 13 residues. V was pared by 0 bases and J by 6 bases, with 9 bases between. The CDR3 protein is CASSQDRPSEQYF. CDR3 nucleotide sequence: TGTGCCAGCAGCCAAGATCGCCCTTCCGAGCAGTACTTC.

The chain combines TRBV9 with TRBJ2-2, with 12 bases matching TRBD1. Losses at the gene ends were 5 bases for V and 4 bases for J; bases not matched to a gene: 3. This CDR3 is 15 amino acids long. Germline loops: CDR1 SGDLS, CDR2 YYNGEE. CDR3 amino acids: CASSGTGGRTGELFF. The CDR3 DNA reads TGTGCCAGCAGTGGGACAGGGGGCCGCACCGGGGAGCTGTTTTTT.

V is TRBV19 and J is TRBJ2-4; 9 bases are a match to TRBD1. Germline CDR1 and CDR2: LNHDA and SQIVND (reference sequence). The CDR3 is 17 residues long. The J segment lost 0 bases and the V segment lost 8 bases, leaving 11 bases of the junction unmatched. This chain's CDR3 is CASGTLQGAGAKNIQYF. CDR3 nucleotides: TGTGCCAGTGGAACTTTACAGGGGGCCGGAGCCAAAAACATTCAGTACTTC.

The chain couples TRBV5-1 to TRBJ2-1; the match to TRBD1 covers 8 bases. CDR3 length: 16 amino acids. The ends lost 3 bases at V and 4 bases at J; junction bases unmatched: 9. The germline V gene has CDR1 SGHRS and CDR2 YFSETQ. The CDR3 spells CASSSIPGQEYNEQFF. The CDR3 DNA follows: TGCGCCAGCAGCTCGATTCCGGGACAGGAATACAATGAGCAGTTCTTC. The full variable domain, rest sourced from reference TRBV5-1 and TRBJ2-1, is KAGVTQTPRYLIKTRGQQVTLSCSPISGHRSVSWYQQTPGQGLQFLFEYFSETQRNKGNFPGRFSGRQFSNSRSEMNVSTLELGDSALYLCASSSIPGQEYNEQFFGPGTRLTVL.